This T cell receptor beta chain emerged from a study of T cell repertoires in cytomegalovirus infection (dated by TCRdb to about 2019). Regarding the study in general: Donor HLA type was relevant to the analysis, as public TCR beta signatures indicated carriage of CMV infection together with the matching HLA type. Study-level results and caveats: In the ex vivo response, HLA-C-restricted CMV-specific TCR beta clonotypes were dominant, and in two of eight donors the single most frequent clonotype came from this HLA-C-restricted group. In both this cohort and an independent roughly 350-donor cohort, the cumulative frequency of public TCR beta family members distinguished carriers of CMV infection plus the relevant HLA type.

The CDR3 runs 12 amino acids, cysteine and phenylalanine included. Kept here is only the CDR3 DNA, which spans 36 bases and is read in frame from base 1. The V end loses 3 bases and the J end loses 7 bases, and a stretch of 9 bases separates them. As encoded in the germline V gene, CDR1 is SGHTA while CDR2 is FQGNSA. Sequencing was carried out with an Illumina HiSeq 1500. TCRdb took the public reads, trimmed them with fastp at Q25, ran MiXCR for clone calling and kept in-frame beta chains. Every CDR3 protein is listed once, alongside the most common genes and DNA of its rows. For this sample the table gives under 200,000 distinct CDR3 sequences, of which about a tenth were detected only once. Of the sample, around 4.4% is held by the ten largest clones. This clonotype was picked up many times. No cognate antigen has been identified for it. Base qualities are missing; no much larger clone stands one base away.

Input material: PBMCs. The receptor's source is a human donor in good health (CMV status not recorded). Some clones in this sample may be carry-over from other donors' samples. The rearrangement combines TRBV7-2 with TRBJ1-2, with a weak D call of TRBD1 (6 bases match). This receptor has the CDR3 CASSFGDTGYTF. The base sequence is TGTGCCAGCAGCTTCGGGGACACTGGCTACACCTTC.